The T cell receptor beta chain under discussion was sequenced for a study of blood T cell repertoires in COVID-19. At the level of the study: PBMCs, B-cell-depleted T cells, or T cells provided the cDNA or gDNA that made up the material.

The CDR3 spans 15 residues. Unmatched junction bases numbered 6, after V lost 0 bases and J lost 7 bases. Germline CDR1 and CDR2: MNHEY and SVGEGT. Per the study methods: From reference gene primer amplification, estimates of nucleated cell counts were derived. TCRdb's copy holds only in-frame clones and misses some; the assay was immunoSEQ multiplex PCR. For V, J and clone size, that table is used; D and trimming come from the DNA. The table has 140,000 or so clones, roughly three quarters seen once. This sequence joins TRBV6-2 or TRBV6-3 and TRBJ2-7; TRBD2 matches at 10 bases. Sequencing input: peripheral blood. This receptor was obtained from a man in his fifties or sixties with acute or convalescent COVID-19. The CDR3 nucleotides are TGTGCCAGCAGTTACTCCCTAGCGGGAGTCGTGGAGCAGTACTTC. Residues: CASSYSLAGVVEQYF.